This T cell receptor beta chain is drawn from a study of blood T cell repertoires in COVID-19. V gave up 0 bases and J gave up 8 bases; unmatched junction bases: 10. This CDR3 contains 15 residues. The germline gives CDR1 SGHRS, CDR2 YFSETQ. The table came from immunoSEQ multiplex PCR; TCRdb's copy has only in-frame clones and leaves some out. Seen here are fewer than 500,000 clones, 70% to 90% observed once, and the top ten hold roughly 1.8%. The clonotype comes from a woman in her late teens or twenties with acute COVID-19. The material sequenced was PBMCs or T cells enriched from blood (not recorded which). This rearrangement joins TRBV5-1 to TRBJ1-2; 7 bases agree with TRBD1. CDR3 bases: TGCGCCAGCAGCTTGGCCCTTGACAGGGTGGCGGGCTACACCTTC. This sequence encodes CASSLALDRVAGYTF.